The rows below give T cell receptor beta chains drawn from one sample of a study of response to subunit inactivated influenza vaccine. TCRdb processed the RT-PCR reads anew with MiXCR; each CDR3 protein has one entry. The table records a few hundred thousand distinct CDR3 sequences, about a tenth of them present only once. This specimen was PBMCs from blood, taken around seven weeks after vaccination. These receptors were collected from a man between 50 and 59 years old who received an inactivated influenza vaccine. Both conserved end residues are part of each CDR3. D genes are given only for firm matches. Some rows have no size entry. The others give once, few or many, or a class for an expanded clone.

size	V	D	J	CDR3	DNA
.	TRBV21-1	.	TRBJ2-4	CASSNKLAGVTRVHIRYF	TGTGCCAGCAGCAACAAACTAGCGGGGGTAACCAGAGTACACATTCGGTACTTC
many	TRBV9	.	TRBJ2-7	CASSPSGQGRGYEQYF	TGTGCCAGCAGCCCCTCTGGGCAGGGTAGGGGATACGAGCAGTACTTC
few	TRBV6-2/TRBV6-3	TRBD1	TRBJ1-2	CASISADRGGYGYTF	TGTGCCAGCATATCGGCGGACAGGGGAGGCTATGGCTACACCTTC
few	TRBV29-1	TRBD1	TRBJ1-2	CSATGGGDGYTF	TGCAGCGCAACAGGGGGCGGGGATGGCTACACCTTC
.	TRBV6-2/TRBV6-3	TRBD2	TRBJ2-3	CANPKRELGDTQYF	TGTGCCAATCCTAAGCGGGAGCTGGGAGATACGCAGTATTTT
few	TRBV7-9	.	TRBJ1-1	CASSLSDRRVPFF	TGTGCCAGCAGCTTAAGCGACAGGCGAGTCCCGTTCTTT
few	TRBV7-8	TRBD2	TRBJ2-2	CASFRGGGPGELFF	TGTGCCAGCTTTCGTGGGGGAGGGCCCGGGGAGCTGTTTTTT
.	TRBV5-1	TRBD1	TRBJ1-2	CASSVYGTGPYGYTF	TGCGCCAGCAGTGTTTACGGGACAGGACCCTATGGCTACACCTTC
.	TRBV28	.	TRBJ1-2	CASRTGQGLGYTF	TGTGCCAGCAGAACGGGACAAGGGCTGGGCTACACCTTC
.	TRBV7-2	.	TRBJ2-2	CASSLATGLGGELFF	TGTGCCAGCAGCTTAGCGACAGGACTTGGCGGGGAGCTGTTTTTT
.	TRBV12-3/TRBV12-4	.	TRBJ1-1	CASSFFGAMNTEAFF	TGTGCCAGCAGTTTTTTTGGGGCCATGAACACTGAAGCTTTCTTT